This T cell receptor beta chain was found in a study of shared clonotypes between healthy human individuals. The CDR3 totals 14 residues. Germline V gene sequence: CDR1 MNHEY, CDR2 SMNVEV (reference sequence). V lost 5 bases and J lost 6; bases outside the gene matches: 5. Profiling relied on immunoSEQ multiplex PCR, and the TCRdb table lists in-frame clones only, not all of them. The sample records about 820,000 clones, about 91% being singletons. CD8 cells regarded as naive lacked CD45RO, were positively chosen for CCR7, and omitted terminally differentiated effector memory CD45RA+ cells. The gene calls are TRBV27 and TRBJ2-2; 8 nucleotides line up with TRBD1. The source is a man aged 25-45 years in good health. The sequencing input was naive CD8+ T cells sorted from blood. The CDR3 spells CASSEQGVAGELFF. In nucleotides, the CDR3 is TGTGCCAGCAGTGAACAGGGGGTAGCCGGGGAGCTGTTTTTT.